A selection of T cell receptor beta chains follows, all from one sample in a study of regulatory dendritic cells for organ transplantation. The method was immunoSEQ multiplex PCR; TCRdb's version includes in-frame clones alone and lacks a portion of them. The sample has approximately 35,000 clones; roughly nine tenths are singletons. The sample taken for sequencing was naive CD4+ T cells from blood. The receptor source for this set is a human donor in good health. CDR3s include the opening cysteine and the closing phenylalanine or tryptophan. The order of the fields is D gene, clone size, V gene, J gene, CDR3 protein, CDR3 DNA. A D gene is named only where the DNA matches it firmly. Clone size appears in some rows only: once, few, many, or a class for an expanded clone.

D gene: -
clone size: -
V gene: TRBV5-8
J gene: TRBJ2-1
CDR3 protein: CASSLGRTDTYNEQFF
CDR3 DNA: TGTGCCAGCAGCTTGGGGAGGACGGATACATACAATGAGCAGTTCTTC

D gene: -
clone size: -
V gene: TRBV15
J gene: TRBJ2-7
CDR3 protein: CATSSYLSGGRAGEQYF
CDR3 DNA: TGTGCCACCAGCAGCTACCTAAGCGGAGGAAGGGCGGGAGAGCAGTACTTC

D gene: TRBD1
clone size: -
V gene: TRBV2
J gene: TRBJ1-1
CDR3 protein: CASSTRGQGNTEAFF
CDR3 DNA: TGTGCCAGCAGCACGAGGGGACAGGGTAACACTGAAGCTTTCTTT

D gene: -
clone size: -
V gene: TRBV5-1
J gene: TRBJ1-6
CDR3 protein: CASSLSGSPLHF
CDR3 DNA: TGCGCCAGCAGCCTCTCCGGATCACCCCTCCACTTT

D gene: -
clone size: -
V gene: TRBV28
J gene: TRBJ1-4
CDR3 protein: CASRELGRLNEKLFF
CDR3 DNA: TGTGCCAGCAGAGAATTGGGACGGCTAAATGAAAAACTGTTTTTT

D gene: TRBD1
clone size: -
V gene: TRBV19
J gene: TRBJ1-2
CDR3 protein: CASSTRDSQGYTF
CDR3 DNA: TGTGCCAGTAGTACCCGGGACAGCCAAGGCTACACCTTC

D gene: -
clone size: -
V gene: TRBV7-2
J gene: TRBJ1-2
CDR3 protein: CASSLGLTENYGYTF
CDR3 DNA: TGTGCCAGCAGCTTAGGATTGACGGAAAACTATGGCTACACCTTC

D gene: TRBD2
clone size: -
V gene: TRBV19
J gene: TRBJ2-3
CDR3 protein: CASSIVPSGSADTQYF
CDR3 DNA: TGTGCCAGTAGTATAGTCCCCAGCGGGAGTGCAGATACGCAGTATTTT

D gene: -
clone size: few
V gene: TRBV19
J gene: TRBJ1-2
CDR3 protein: CASSPRVGETYGYTF
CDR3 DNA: TGTGCCAGTAGTCCTCGGGTAGGAGAGACATATGGCTACACCTTC

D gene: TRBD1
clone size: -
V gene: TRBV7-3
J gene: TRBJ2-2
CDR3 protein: CASRGGTGYAGELFF
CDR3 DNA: TGTGCCAGCAGAGGGGGGACAGGGTACGCCGGGGAGCTGTTTTTT

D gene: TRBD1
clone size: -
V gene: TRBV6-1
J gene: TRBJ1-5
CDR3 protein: CASSEPGQGPWQPQHF
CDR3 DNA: TGTGCCAGCAGTGAACCGGGACAGGGTCCCTGGCAGCCCCAGCATTTT

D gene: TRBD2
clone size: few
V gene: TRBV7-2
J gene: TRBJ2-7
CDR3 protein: CASSRQRESVYEQYF
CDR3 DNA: TGTGCCAGCAGCCGACAGCGGGAGAGTGTTTACGAGCAGTACTTC

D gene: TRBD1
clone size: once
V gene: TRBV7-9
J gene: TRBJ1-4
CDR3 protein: CASLRTGNEKLFF
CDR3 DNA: TGTGCCAGCCTAAGGACAGGGAATGAAAAACTGTTTTTT

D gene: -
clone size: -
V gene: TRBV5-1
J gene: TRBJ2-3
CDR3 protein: CASSLRPVGGDTQYF
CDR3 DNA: TGCGCCAGCAGCTTGAGGCCGGTGGGGGGAGATACGCAGTATTTT

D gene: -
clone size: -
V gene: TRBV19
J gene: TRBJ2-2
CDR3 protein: CASTRVNTGELFF
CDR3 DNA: TGTGCCAGTACCCGGGTCAACACCGGGGAGCTGTTTTTT

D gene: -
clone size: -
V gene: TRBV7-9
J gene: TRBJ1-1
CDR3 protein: CASSWSGKLYPTEAFF
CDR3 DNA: TGTGCCAGCAGCTGGTCCGGGAAACTATATCCCACTGAAGCTTTCTTT

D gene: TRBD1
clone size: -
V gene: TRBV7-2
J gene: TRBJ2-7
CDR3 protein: CASSLDRGPYYEQYF
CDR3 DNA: TGTGCCAGCAGCCTTGACAGGGGTCCTTATTACGAGCAGTACTTC

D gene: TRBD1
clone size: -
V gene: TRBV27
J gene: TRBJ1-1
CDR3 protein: CASSPRGGSNTEAFF
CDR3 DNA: TGTGCCAGCAGCCCCAGGGGGGGATCAAACACTGAAGCTTTCTTT

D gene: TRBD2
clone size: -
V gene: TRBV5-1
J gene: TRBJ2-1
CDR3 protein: CASTAGGSYNEQFF
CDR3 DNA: TGCGCCAGCACAGCGGGAGGATCCTACAATGAGCAGTTCTTC

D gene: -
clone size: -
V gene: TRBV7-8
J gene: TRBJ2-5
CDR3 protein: CASSLARFRSGETQYF
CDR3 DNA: TGTGCCAGCAGCTTAGCAAGGTTTAGGTCGGGAGAGACCCAGTACTTC

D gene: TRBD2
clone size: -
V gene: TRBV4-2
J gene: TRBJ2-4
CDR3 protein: CASSQDGTRSNIQYF
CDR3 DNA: TGTGCCAGCAGCCAAGACGGGACTAGATCGAACATTCAGTACTTC

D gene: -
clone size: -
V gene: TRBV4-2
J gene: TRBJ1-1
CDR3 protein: CASSPWGRENTEAFF
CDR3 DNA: TGTGCCAGCAGCCCCTGGGGCAGGGAGAACACTGAAGCTTTCTTT

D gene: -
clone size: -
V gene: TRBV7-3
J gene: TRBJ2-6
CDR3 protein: CASSFDASGANVLTF
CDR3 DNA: TGTGCCAGCAGCTTCGACGCCTCTGGGGCCAACGTCCTGACTTTC

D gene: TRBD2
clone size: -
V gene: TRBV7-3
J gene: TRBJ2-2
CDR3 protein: CASSPNGRGAKTGELFF
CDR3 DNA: TGTGCCAGCAGCCCAAACGGGAGGGGGGCTAAAACCGGGGAGCTGTTTTTT

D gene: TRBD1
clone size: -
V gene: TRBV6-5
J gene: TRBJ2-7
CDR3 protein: CASRGTVYEQYF
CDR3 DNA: TGTGCCAGCAGAGGGACAGTCTACGAGCAGTACTTC

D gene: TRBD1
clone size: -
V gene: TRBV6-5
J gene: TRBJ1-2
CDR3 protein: CASTNPWTGSYGYTF
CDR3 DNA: TGTGCCAGCACCAACCCCTGGACAGGAAGCTATGGCTACACCTTC

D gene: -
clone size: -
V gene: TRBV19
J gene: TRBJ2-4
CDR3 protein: CASSEGAKNIQYF
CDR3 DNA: TGTGCCAGTAGTGAGGGGGCCAAAAACATTCAGTACTTC

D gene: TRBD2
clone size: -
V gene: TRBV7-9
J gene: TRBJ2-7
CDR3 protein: CASSSWSAGGLTYEQYF
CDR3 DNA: TGTGCCAGCAGCTCATGGTCAGCGGGAGGCCTAACCTACGAGCAGTACTTC

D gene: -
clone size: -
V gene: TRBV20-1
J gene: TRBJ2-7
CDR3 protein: CSPYIRDEQYF
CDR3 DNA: TGCAGCCCCTACATCAGGGACGAGCAGTACTTC

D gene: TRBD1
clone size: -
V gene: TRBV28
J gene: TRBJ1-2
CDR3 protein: CASSSRGGGPIIYGYTF
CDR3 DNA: TGTGCCAGCAGTTCCCGAGGAGGGGGCCCGATAATCTATGGCTACACCTTC

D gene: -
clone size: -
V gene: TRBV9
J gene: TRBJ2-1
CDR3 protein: CASSGTNEQFF
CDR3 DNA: TGTGCCAGCAGCGGGACTAATGAGCAGTTCTTC

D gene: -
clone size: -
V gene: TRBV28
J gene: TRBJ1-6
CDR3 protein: CASRMDLYNSPLHF
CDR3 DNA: TGTGCCAGCAGGATGGACCTATATAATTCACCCCTCCACTTT

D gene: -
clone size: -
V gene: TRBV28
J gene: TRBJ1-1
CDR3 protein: CASTLRRVGVNTEAFF
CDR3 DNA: TGTGCCAGCACCCTAAGGCGGGTGGGAGTGAACACTGAAGCTTTCTTT

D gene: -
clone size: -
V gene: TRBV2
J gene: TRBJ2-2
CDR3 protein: CASSEQGNSGELFF
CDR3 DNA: TGTGCCAGCAGTGAGCAGGGAAACAGCGGGGAGCTGTTTTTT

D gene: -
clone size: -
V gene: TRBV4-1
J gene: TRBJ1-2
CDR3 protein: CASSQEGASALGYTF
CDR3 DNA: TGCGCCAGCAGCCAAGAAGGGGCATCGGCCTTGGGCTACACCTTC

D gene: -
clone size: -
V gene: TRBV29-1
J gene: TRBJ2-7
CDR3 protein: CSGSKDTYEQYF
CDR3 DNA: TGCAGCGGCAGCAAGGACACCTACGAGCAGTACTTC

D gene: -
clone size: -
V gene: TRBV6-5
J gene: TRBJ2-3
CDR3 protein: CASRRGGLGTDTQYF
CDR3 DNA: TGTGCCAGCAGACGTGGGGGACTCGGCACAGATACGCAGTATTTT

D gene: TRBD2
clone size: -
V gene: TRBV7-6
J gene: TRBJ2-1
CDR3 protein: CASSLIGRAGDEQFF
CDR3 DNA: TGTGCCAGCAGCTTAATCGGGAGGGCAGGGGATGAGCAGTTCTTC

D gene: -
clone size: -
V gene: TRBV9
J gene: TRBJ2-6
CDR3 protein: CASSVLSGSDSGANVLTF
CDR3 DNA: TGTGCCAGCAGCGTCCTGAGCGGGTCCGACTCTGGGGCCAACGTCCTGACTTTC

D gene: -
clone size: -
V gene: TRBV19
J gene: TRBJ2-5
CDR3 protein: CASRQGPQETRYF
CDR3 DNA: TGTGCCAGTAGACAGGGTCCCCAAGAGACCCGGTACTTC

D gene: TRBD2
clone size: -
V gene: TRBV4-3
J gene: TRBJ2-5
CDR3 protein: CASSQDLLSTSGVYETQYF
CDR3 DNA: TGCGCCAGCAGCCAAGATTTGTTGTCGACTAGCGGGGTCTATGAGACCCAGTACTTC

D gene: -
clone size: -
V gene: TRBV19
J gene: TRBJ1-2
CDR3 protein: CASSILRVSGYTF
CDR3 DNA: TGTGCCAGTAGTATTTTGCGGGTGAGCGGCTACACCTTC

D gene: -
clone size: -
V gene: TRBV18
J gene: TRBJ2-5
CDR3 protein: CASSPQAAQETQYF
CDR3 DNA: TGTGCCAGCTCCCCGCAGGCAGCCCAAGAGACCCAGTACTTC

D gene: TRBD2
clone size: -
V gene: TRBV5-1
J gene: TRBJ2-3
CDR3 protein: CASSKAGTSGTDTQYF
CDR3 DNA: TGCGCCAGCAGCAAGGCCGGGACTAGCGGCACAGATACGCAGTATTTT

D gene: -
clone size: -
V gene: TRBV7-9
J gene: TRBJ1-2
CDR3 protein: CASSLDGLYGYTF
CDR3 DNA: TGTGCCAGCAGCTTGGACGGCCTCTATGGCTACACCTTC

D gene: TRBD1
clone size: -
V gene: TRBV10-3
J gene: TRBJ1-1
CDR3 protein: CAISDSDRGHTEAFF
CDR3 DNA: TGTGCCATCAGTGATTCCGACAGGGGGCATACTGAAGCTTTCTTT

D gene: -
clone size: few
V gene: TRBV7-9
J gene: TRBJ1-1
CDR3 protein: CASSLDEGWNTEAFF
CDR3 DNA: TGTGCCAGCAGCTTAGATGAGGGCTGGAACACTGAAGCTTTCTTT

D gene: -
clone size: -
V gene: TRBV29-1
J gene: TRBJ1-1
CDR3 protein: CSVEGRTLNTEAFF
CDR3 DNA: TGCAGCGTTGAAGGTAGGACTTTGAACACTGAAGCTTTCTTT

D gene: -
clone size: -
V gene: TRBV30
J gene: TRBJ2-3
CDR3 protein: CAWGRTDTQYF
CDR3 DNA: TGTGCCTGGGGTCGCACAGATACGCAGTATTTT

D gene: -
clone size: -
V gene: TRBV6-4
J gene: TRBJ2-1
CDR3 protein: CASNPSQGMNEQFF
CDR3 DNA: TGTGCCAGCAATCCAAGCCAGGGTATGAATGAGCAGTTCTTC

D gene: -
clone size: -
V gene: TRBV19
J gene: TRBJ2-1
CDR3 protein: CASSRDFNEQFF
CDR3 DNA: TGTGCCAGTAGTAGGGACTTTAATGAGCAGTTCTTC

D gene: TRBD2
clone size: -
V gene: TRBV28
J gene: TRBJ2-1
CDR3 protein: CASSLASGRAEQFF
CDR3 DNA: TGTGCCAGCAGTTTAGCTAGCGGGAGGGCTGAGCAGTTCTTC

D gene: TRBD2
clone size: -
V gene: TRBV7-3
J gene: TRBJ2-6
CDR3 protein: CASSLYGGGSSGANVLTF
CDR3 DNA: TGTGCCAGCAGCTTGTATGGTGGCGGGAGCTCTGGGGCCAACGTCCTGACTTTC

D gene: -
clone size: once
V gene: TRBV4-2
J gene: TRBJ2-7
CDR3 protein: CASSPLLGTTYEQYF
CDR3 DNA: TGTGCCAGCAGCCCCCTCCTCGGGACCACTTACGAGCAGTACTTC

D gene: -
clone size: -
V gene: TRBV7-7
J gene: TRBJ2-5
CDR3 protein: CASSLGLASFQETQYF
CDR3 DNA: TGTGCTAGCAGCTTGGGGCTAGCGAGCTTCCAAGAGACCCAGTACTTC

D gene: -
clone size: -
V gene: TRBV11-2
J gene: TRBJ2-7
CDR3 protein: CASSLTGASYEQYF
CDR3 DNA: TGTGCCAGCAGCTTAACTGGCGCCTCCTACGAGCAGTACTTC

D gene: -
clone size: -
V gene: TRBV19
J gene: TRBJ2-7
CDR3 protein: CASSSHRGLADYEQYF
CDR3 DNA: TGTGCCAGTAGTTCCCACCGGGGTCTAGCTGATTACGAGCAGTACTTC

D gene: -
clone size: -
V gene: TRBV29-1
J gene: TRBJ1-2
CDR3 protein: CSVLTQGNYGYTF
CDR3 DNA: TGCAGCGTTTTGACACAGGGCAACTATGGCTACACCTTC

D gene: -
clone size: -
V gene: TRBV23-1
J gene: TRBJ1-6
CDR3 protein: CASSQWGSGPSSYNSPLHF
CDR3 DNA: TGCGCCAGCAGTCAGTGGGGGTCTGGCCCGAGCTCCTATAATTCACCCCTCCACTTT